The present T cell receptor beta chain was sequenced within a study of blood T cell repertoires in COVID-19. In the study overall: The cDNA or gDNA used as material had been derived from T cells, B-cell-depleted T cells, or PBMCs.

Study members were between roughly 18 and 89 years old and lived in roughly 24 US regions. Cohort assignment relied on participant-reported clinical history. Under the authors' procedure: Reference gene primer amplification gave nucleated cell count estimates. The protocol was immunoSEQ multiplex PCR, while the TCRdb copy is restricted to in-frame clones and leaves out a portion. V and J calls and clone size are copied from that table; D and trimming were computed from the DNA. This sample carries a few hundred thousand clones, about 85% of them seen once, and the ten largest clones take approximately 8.3%. Germline V CDR1 and CDR2: MNHEY, SMNVEV (reference sequence). V lost 6 bases and J lost 0; bases outside the gene matches: 5. This CDR3 contains 16 residues.

This clonotype was obtained from a woman aged 60-75 years who had recovered from COVID-19. The rearrangement uses TRBV27 and TRBJ1-6, with TRBD1 matching 7 bases. Sequenced sample: PBMCs or T cells enriched from blood (not recorded which). CDR3 DNA sequence: TGTGCCAGCAGGGGGACAGTTGTCTCCTATAATTCACCCCTCCACTTT. Translation: CASRGTVVSYNSPLHF.